Presented here are 14 T cell receptor beta chains from one specimen sequenced in a study of cytomegalovirus exposure and HLA in healthy donors. The PCR made use of 60 Vbeta and 13 Jbeta primers. The protocol was immunoSEQ multiplex PCR, while the TCRdb copy is restricted to in-frame clones and leaves out a portion. This sample has 120,000 or so clones, with 75% to 85% found just once. The source material was PBMCs. These receptors originate from a man aged 35 to 55 in good health and CMV-seronegative.

This chain uses TRBV6-5 with TRBJ2-7; D may be TRBD2 (6 bases). V was clipped by 6 bases and J by 3 bases, with 12 bases between them. The CDR3 covers 13 residues. Germline-derived CDR1 and CDR2 are MNHEY and SVGAGI. In DNA form, the CDR3 reads TGTGCCAGCAGGCGGGACCCCAGCTACGAGCAGTACTTC. Translation gives CASRRDPSYEQYF.

This clone was recorded a few times. The chain combines TRBV30 with TRBJ2-5; 11 bases agree with TRBD2. Germline lookup yields CDR1 GTSNPN and CDR2 SVGIG (reference sequence). This CDR3 contains 17 residues. V was clipped by 0 bases and J by 5 bases; unmatched bases: 11. The CDR3 sequence is CAWSVRGSGRAGETQYF. DNA of the CDR3: TGTGCCTGGAGTGTACGGGGTAGCGGGAGGGCCGGGGAGACCCAGTACTTC.

The chain has TRBV2 and TRBJ1-2; perhaps TRBD1 as D (5 bases). The CDR3 length is 13 residues. The V end was cut by 7 bases, the J end by 2 bases, with 11 bases between. Germline V CDR1 and CDR2: SNHLY, FYNNEI. CDR3 bases: TGTGCCAGCAATTTGCGGGGGAACTATGGCTACACCTTC. Translated, it gives CASNLRGNYGYTF.

The chain joins TRBV2 to TRBJ2-2, with a tentative D call TRBD1 (5 bases). The germline V gene has CDR1 SNHLY and CDR2 FYNNEI. The CDR3 runs 16 residues. Trimming removed 5 bases from V and 1 base from J, with 14 bases in between. CDR3 loop: CASSRQQPKNTGELFF. The CDR3 DNA reads TGTGCCAGCAGTCGACAGCAACCCAAGAACACCGGGGAGCTGTTTTTT.

The chain has TRBV2 and TRBJ1-2; D unclear. The germline V gene encodes CDR1 SNHLY and CDR2 FYNNEI. V gave up 4 bases and J gave up 4 bases, with 13 bases separating them. This CDR3 comprises 14 residues. For the CDR3, the DNA is TGTGCCAGCAGTGTGAAGGAGTCGAGCTATGGCTACACCTTC. Its protein is CASSVKESSYGYTF.

V and J are TRBV15 and TRBJ1-2; D uncertain. V lost 1 base and J lost 8, with 14 bases in between. This CDR3 has 14 amino acids. CDR1 and CDR2 from the germline V gene are LNHNV and YYDKDF (reference sequence). Written as DNA, the CDR3 is TGTGCCACCAGCAGAGCTGGACGTACGGGGGGCTACACCTTC. Translated: CATSRAGRTGGYTF.

This chain links TRBV28 with TRBJ2-7; 10 bases agree with TRBD1. CDR1 and CDR2 from the germline V gene are MDHEN and SYDVKM. There are 14 residues in the CDR3. Trimming at V came to 3 bases and at J to 6 bases, leaving 5 bases not matched to a gene. CDR3 sequence reads: CASSLGQGSGEQYF. CDR3 DNA sequence: TGTGCCAGCAGTTTGGGACAGGGGTCTGGCGAGCAGTACTTC.

The chain has TRBV5-1 and TRBJ2-3, with 9 bases matching TRBD2. Germline loops: CDR1 SGHRS, CDR2 YFSETQ. The V and J ends lost 1 base and 3 bases, in that order; junction bases with no gene match: 6. CDR3 size: 16 residues. The CDR3 loop is CASSLPLAGSTDTQYF. Here the CDR3 DNA reads TGCGCCAGCAGCTTGCCCCTAGCGGGGTCGACAGATACGCAGTATTTT.

The genes are TRBV28 and TRBJ2-7, with TRBD1 matching over 7 bases. Per germline, CDR1 MDHEN and CDR2 SYDVKM. The trim removed 7 bases at V and 3 bases at J, leaving 6 bases unmatched. This CDR3 spans 13 amino acids. As DNA, the CDR3 is TGTGCCAGCAATAGGGACAGATTCTACGAGCAGTACTTC. It encodes CASNRDRFYEQYF.

This clone has just a few counts. The V call is TRBV28, the J call TRBJ2-2, with D perhaps TRBD2 (5 bases). The CDR3 contains 15 residues. The V end was cut by 3 bases, the J end by 1 base, with 9 bases between. Germline values: CDR1 MDHEN, CDR2 SYDVKM. As DNA, the CDR3 is TGTGCCAGCAGTTTGTCTAGCAGGAACACCGGGGAGCTGTTTTTT. Its translation is CASSLSSRNTGELFF. Combining the CDR3 with reference TRBV28 and TRBJ2-2 gives the whole variable domain DVKVTQSSRYLVKRTGEKVFLECVQDMDHENMFWYRQDPGLGLRLIYFSYDVKMKEKGDIPEGYSVSREKKERFSLILESASTNQTSMYLCASSLSSRNTGELFFGEGSRLTVL.

This chain uses TRBV5-3 with TRBJ2-5; TRBD2 matches 10 bases. TRBV5-3 is an ORF for which the function is uncertain. The V and J ends lost 4 bases and 3 bases, in that order; junction bases with no gene match: 9. The CDR3 runs to 16 residues. CDR3 in amino acids: CARSPELAGRKETQYF. CDR3 bases: TGTGCCAGAAGCCCCGAACTAGCGGGGCGTAAAGAGACCCAGTACTTC.

The V and J genes are TRBV4-1 and TRBJ2-6, with 8 bases aligning to TRBD1. Germline V gene lookup returns CDR1 MGHRA and CDR2 YSYEKL. CDR3 length: 20 residues. V gave up 2 bases and J gave up 3 bases; unmatched junction bases: 15. CDR3 sequence: CASSQPFRGRALDGANVLTF. The CDR3 nucleotides are TGCGCCAGCAGCCAACCTTTCAGGGGGCGCGCTTTGGATGGGGCCAACGTCCTGACTTTC.

The chain employs TRBV30 and TRBJ1-2, with D unclear. Trimming took off 1 base at V and 8 bases at J, with 8 bases between the two ends. The CDR3 consists of 11 residues. Germline lookup yields CDR1 GTSNPN and CDR2 SVGIG (reference sequence). Written as DNA, the CDR3 is TGTGCCTGGAGTGGAGGTCTCGGCTACACCTTC. It yields the protein CAWSGGLGYTF.

This clone was observed a few times. V usage is TRBV4-1 and J usage is TRBJ2-3; 11 bases match TRBD2. Trimming at V came to 8 bases and at J to 4 bases, leaving 8 bases not matched to a gene. CDR3 length: 15 residues. The germline CDR1 and CDR2 sequences are MGHRA and YSYEKL. In DNA form, the CDR3 reads TGCGCCAGCGCATCCACTAGCGGGGGACCAGATACGCAGTATTTT. It translates to CASASTSGGPDTQYF.